These 22 T cell receptor beta chains were sequenced from one sample in a study of T cell changes during pregnancy in multiple sclerosis (dated by TCRdb to the late 2010s). The method was the immunoSEQ multiplex PCR assay. TCRdb took over this immuneACCESS table, retaining in-frame rearrangements with V and J assigned. Such tables are incomplete; in checked studies, under half of the missing clones stem from an unresolved V gene, and the remainder is unexplained. Recorded for this sample are roughly 38,000 clones; around nine tenths of them occurred a single time. The ten most abundant clones make up under 0.75% of the sample. Material: CD4+ T cells from peripheral blood mononuclear cells, obtained in the second trimester of pregnancy. These receptors all come from a female donor in good health, enrolled as a control in a pregnancy study.

CDR3 DNA sequence: TGTGCCAGCAGCTTAAGTAGCGGCACAGATACGCAGTATTTT. This encodes CASSLSSGTDTQYF. The chain couples TRBV7-2 to TRBJ2-3; tentatively, D is TRBD2 (5 bases). V lost 2 bases, J lost 1 base, and 7 bases lay in between. CDR3 length equals 14 residues. Germline V lookup: CDR1 SGHTA, CDR2 FQGNSA.

The chain links TRBV19 to TRBJ1-1; 10 bases fit TRBD1. V was pared by 9 bases and J by 3 bases, with 4 bases of the junction left unmatched. This CDR3 has 13 amino acids. The germline CDR1 and CDR2 sequences are LNHDA and SQIVND (reference sequence). The CDR3 region is CASETGGYTEAFF. The CDR3, as DNA: TGTGCCAGCGAGACAGGGGGCTACACTGAAGCTTTCTTT. Supplemented by reference TRBV19 and TRBJ1-1, the full variable domain reads DGGITQSPKYLFRKEGQNVTLSCEQNLNHDAMYWYRQDPGQGLRLIYYSQIVNDFQKGDIAEGYSVSREKKESFPLTVTSAQKNPTAFYLCASETGGYTEAFFGQGTRLTVV.

The rearrangement joins TRBV4-3 to TRBJ2-2; perhaps TRBD1 as D (6 bases). Trimming shortened V by 4 bases and J by 3 bases, and 15 bases separated the two germline ends. There are 16 residues in the CDR3. The germline V gene encodes CDR1 LGHNA and CDR2 YSLEER. CDR3 sequence (DNA): TGCGCCAGCAGCCTTGAAGCAGGGGCTGACACCGGGGAGCTGTTTTTT. Translated: CASSLEAGADTGELFF.

This clone was counted a single time. This rearrangement joins TRBV18 to TRBJ1-1; D remains ambiguous. The V gene's germline CDR1 is KGHSH and CDR2 LQKENI. Trimming stripped 1 base from V and 1 base from J, with 7 bases between. This CDR3 is 14 amino acids long. DNA for the CDR3: TGTGCCAGCTCACCACTCTCGAGGAACACTGAAGCTTTCTTT. Translation gives CASSPLSRNTEAFF.

The chain combines TRBV29-1 with TRBJ1-2; 11 bases are a match to TRBD1. CDR1 is SQVTM, CDR2 ANQGSEA, per germline. With 2 bases clipped from V and 6 bases from J, the junction kept 8 bases outside the gene matches. The CDR3 spans 15 residues. The CDR3 sequence: CSVERTGGFVNGYTF. The CDR3 nucleotides read TGCAGCGTTGAAAGGACAGGGGGCTTCGTGAATGGCTACACCTTC. Full variable domain (outside the CDR3, taken from reference TRBV29-1 and TRBJ1-2): SAVISQKPSRDICQRGTSLTIQCQVDSQVTMMFWYRQQPGQSLTLIATANQGSEATYESGFVIDKFPISRPNLTFSTLTVSNMSPEDSSIYLCSVERTGGFVNGYTFGSGTRLTVV.

This chain connects TRBV11-3 to TRBJ1-1; TRBD1 aligns across 7 bases. The trim removed 5 bases at V and 6 bases at J, leaving 9 bases unmatched. Germline CDR1 and CDR2: SGHNT and YENEEA. This CDR3 comprises 14 residues. The CDR3, as DNA: TGTGCCAGCAGCCATTACAGGGGAAGCTCTGAAGCTTTCTTT. Its protein product is CASSHYRGSSEAFF.

This chain links TRBV30 with TRBJ2-1; weak D call: TRBD2 (5 bases). Trimming took 8 bases from V and 7 from J, leaving 9 bases between them. Per germline, CDR1 GTSNPN and CDR2 SVGIG (reference sequence). CDR3 length: 10 residues. This CDR3 is CALTGNEQFF. DNA of the CDR3: TGTGCCCTAACGGGGAATGAGCAGTTCTTC.

The V gene is TRBV5-8, the J gene TRBJ1-1, with 8 nucleotides matching TRBD1. Germline V gene data show CDR1 as SGHTS and CDR2 as YDEGEE. The CDR3 loop spans 12 amino acids. The V gene end was trimmed by 1 base and the J gene end by 11 bases; junction bases not matched to a gene: 4. The CDR3, as DNA: TGTGCCAGCAGCTTGAACCGGGACAGGGCTTTCTTT. Translated: CASSLNRDRAFF. Variable domain in full (rest from reference TRBV5-8 and TRBJ1-1): EAGVTQSPTHLIKTRGQQATLRCSPISGHTSVYWYQQALGLGLQFLLWYDEGEERNRGNFPPRFSGRQFPNYSSELNVNALELEDSALYLCASSLNRDRAFFGQGTRLTVV.

The chain joins TRBV7-8 to TRBJ1-5; D call uncertain. CDR1 is SGHVS and CDR2 is FQNEAQ in the germline V gene. V lost 0 bases and J 7 bases, leaving 10 bases between the germline ends. The CDR3 has 14 residues. The CDR3 spells CASSLAYGEQPQHF. In DNA form, the CDR3 reads TGTGCCAGCAGCTTAGCGTACGGAGAGCAGCCCCAGCATTTT.

The gene calls are TRBV2 and TRBJ2-1; TRBD2 aligns across 7 bases. Trimming at V came to 6 bases and at J to 4 bases, leaving 12 bases not matched to a gene. This CDR3 region has 16 residues. Germline V lookup: CDR1 SNHLY, CDR2 FYNNEI. CDR3: CASRPFGGVSYNEQFF. CDR3 in DNA: TGTGCCAGCAGGCCCTTTGGGGGGGTATCATACAATGAGCAGTTCTTC.

V gene TRBV28 combines with J gene TRBJ1-1, with D maybe TRBD1 (5 bases). Trimming left V 0 bases short and J 8 bases short, with 16 bases between. This CDR3 has 15 residues. Germline V CDR1 and CDR2: MDHEN, SYDVKM. CDR3 amino acids: CASSLWGRQTLEAFF. The DNA of the CDR3 is TGTGCCAGCAGTTTATGGGGGCGGCAGACCTTAGAAGCTTTCTTT.

The table lists this clone with a few counts. The gene calls are TRBV14 and TRBJ1-6; D may be TRBD1 (5 bases). Trimming took off 1 base at V and 7 bases at J, with 14 bases between the two ends. Germline V lookup: CDR1 SGHDN, CDR2 FVKESK. CDR3 length: 16 amino acids. The CDR3 reads CASSQAVGRQNSPLHF. CDR3 nucleotides: TGTGCCAGCAGCCAAGCTGTCGGGCGACAGAATTCACCCCTCCACTTT.

The sample holds one count of this clone. The CDR3 loop reads CASSSTSGAPYEQYF. CDR3 nucleotides: TGTGCCAGCAGCTCGACTAGCGGAGCCCCCTACGAGCAGTACTTC. The V call is TRBV6-6, the J call TRBJ2-7, with 9 bases lining up with TRBD2. V lost 6 bases and J lost 2; bases outside the gene matches: 8. CDR1 is MNHNY and CDR2 is SVGAGI in the germline V gene (reference sequence). The CDR3 sequence is 15 residues long.

This clone was seen once. Here the CDR3 reads CASSPAGVKNGDEKLFF. The CDR3 bases are TGCGCCAGCAGCCCGGCGGGGGTGAAGAACGGCGATGAAAAACTGTTTTTT. The genes are TRBV5-1 and TRBJ1-4; D possibly corresponds to TRBD1 (5 bases). This CDR3 comprises 17 residues. V lost 4 bases and J lost 6, with 22 bases in between. The germline V gene encodes CDR1 SGHRS and CDR2 YFSETQ.

J is TRBJ1-5 and V is TRBV5-1; TRBD1 agrees at 7 bases. This CDR3 contains 15 residues. V dropped 4 bases and J dropped 2; count of bases not matched to a gene: 6. In germline, CDR1 is SGHRS, CDR2 YFSETQ. CDR3 in DNA: TGCGCCAGCAGCATCGCCGGGACAGGCAATCAGCCCCAGCATTTT. This codes for CASSIAGTGNQPQHF.

The chain joins TRBV5-6 to TRBJ1-6; no clear D. There are 14 residues in the CDR3. V lost 0 bases and J lost 7, with 8 bases in between. Germline-derived CDR1 and CDR2 are SGHDT and YYEEEE. The CDR3 DNA reads as TGTGCCAGCAGCTTGGGGCGGAGAAATTCACCCCTCCACTTT. It encodes CASSLGRRNSPLHF.

The chain has TRBV10-3 and TRBJ2-5; D is ambiguous. The CDR3 is 15 amino acids. V lost 2 bases, J lost 4 bases, and 14 bases lay in between. In germline, CDR1 is ENHRY, CDR2 SYGVKD. CDR3 residues: CAISEPILSGETQYF. CDR3 bases: TGTGCCATCAGTGAGCCTATACTGAGTGGAGAGACCCAGTACTTC.

The V and J genes are TRBV4-2 and TRBJ2-6; 7 positions match TRBD2. The CDR3 is 17 residues long. Losses at the gene ends were 2 bases for V and 1 base for J; bases not matched to a gene: 5. Germline-derived CDR1 and CDR2 are LGHNA and YNFKEQ. CDR3 region: CASSQPGGGSGANVLTF. The CDR3 bases are TGTGCCAGCAGCCAACCCGGCGGGGGTTCTGGGGCCAACGTCCTGACTTTC.

The chain carries TRBV28 and TRBJ1-5; D perhaps matches TRBD1 (6 bases). CDR1 and CDR2 from the germline V gene are MDHEN and SYDVKM. V shed 6 bases and J shed 3 bases, with 15 bases lying between them. The CDR3 is made up of 15 amino acids. The CDR3 bases are TGTGCCAGCAGGTCGACAGGTAGATCCAATCAGCCCCAGCATTTT. Its protein is CASRSTGRSNQPQHF.

The chain recombines TRBV11-1 with TRBJ2-7; TRBD2 is a possible D gene (5 bases). Germline CDR1 reads SGHAT; CDR2 reads FQDESV (reference sequence). The CDR3 runs 15 residues. Between the trimmed V and J ends, which lost 1 base and 2 bases, there was a span of 12 bases. The CDR3 bases are TGTGCCAGCAGCTTAGAGAGCGGCAGAACCTACGAGCAGTACTTC. Its translation is CASSLESGRTYEQYF. The variable domain in full, completed from reference TRBV11-1 and TRBJ2-7, reads EAEVAQSPRYKITEKSQAVAFWCDPISGHATLYWYRQILGQGPELLVQFQDESVVDDSQLPKDRFSAERLKGVDSTLKIQPAELGDSAMYLCASSLESGRTYEQYFGPGTRLTVT.

There are a few counts of this clone. This sequence joins TRBV4-2 and TRBJ1-2; 8 bases map to TRBD1. From germline, CDR1 is LGHNA and CDR2 YNFKEQ. V lost 6 bases, J lost 6 bases, and 6 bases stayed unmatched. This CDR3 is built from 13 residues. CDR3 sequence reads: CASRVDRDDGYTF. CDR3 DNA: TGTGCCAGCAGGGTGGACAGGGATGATGGCTACACCTTC.

A single count supports this clone. The rearrangement links TRBV7-2 to TRBJ2-1, with a weak D call TRBD1 (7 bases). This CDR3 contains 15 residues. V was trimmed by 3 bases and J by 2 bases, leaving 11 bases between them. Germline V gene data show CDR1 as SGHTA and CDR2 as FQGNSA. The CDR3 DNA reads as TGTGCCAGCAGCTTGGACAGGACTACCTACAATGAGCAGTTCTTC. It encodes CASSLDRTTYNEQFF.